This TCR beta chain is from a study of T cells after posttransplantation cyclophosphamide. Turning to this clone: Its target is not known.

Produced via immunoSEQ multiplex PCR; TCRdb's table is partial and in-frame only. The data show tens of thousands of clones, with less than 98% seen just once and about 0.15% held by the top ten. The trim removed 8 bases at V and 6 bases at J, leaving 11 bases unmatched. This CDR3 region has 14 residues. Germline CDR1 is MNHEY and CDR2 is SVGAGI. Cells defined as naive were viable CD3+CD4+ or CD3+CD8+ and CCR7+CD45RA+CD45RO-CD95-CD27+CD28+. Study observations and caveats: Donor-recipient repertoire similarity was low at 1-2 months, rising over year one.

The sample was naive CD4+ T cells sorted from PBMCs. The receptor was derived from a man in his fifties in good health, CMV-negative, and a related stem cell transplant donor. The chain combines TRBV6-5 with TRBJ2-7, with 9 bases aligning to TRBD1. As DNA, the CDR3 is TGTGCCAGCGGATGGACAGGGGTGATTGGCGAGCAGTACTTC. Translating gives CASGWTGVIGEQYF.